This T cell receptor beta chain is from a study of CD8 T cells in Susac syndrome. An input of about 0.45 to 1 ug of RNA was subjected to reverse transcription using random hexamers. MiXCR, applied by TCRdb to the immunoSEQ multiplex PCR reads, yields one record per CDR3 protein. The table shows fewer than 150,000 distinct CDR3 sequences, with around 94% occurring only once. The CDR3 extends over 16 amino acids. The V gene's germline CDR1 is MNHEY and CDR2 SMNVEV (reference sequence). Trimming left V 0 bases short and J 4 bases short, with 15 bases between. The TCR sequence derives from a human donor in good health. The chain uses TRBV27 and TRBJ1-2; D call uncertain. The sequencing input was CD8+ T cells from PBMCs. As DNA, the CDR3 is TGTGCCAGCAGTTTATCGGTGGAAGGAGAAAGCTATGGCTACACCTTC. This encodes CASSLSVEGESYGYTF.